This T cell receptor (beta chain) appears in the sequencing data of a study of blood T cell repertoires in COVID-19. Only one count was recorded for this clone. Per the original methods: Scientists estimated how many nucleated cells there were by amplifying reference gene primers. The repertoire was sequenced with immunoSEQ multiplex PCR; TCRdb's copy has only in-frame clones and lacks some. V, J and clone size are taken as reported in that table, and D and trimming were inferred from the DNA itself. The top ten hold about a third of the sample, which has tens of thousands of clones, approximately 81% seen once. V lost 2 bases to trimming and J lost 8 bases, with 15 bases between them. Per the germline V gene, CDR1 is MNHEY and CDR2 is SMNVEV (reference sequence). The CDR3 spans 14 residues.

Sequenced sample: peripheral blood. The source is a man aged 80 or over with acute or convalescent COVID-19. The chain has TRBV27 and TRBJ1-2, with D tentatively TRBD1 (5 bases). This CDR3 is CASSLDRRAGGYTF. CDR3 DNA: TGTGCCAGCAGTTTAGACAGACGGGCAGGAGGCTACACCTTC.